Below, 32 T cell receptor beta chains from the same sample are listed, as sequenced in a study of STAT5B mutations in CD4+ large granular lymphocyte leukemia. Profiling relied on immunoSEQ multiplex PCR, and the TCRdb table lists in-frame clones only, not all of them. The repertoire includes approximately 52,000 clones, just over 70% of them detected once, and 1.5% sits in the top ten. Sequenced: CD4+ T cells from blood buffy coats. These receptors came from a human donor in good health.

This clone has just a few counts. V is TRBV7-9 and J is TRBJ1-1; 8 nucleotides line up with TRBD1. Germline V CDR1 and CDR2: SEHNR, FQNEAQ (reference sequence). V shed 6 bases, J shed 1 base, and the junction held 4 bases outside the gene matches. This CDR3 region has 14 residues. CDR3 amino acids: CASRTRGRNTEAFF. CDR3 nucleotide sequence: TGTGCCAGCAGAACCAGGGGGCGGAACACTGAAGCTTTCTTT.

This chain connects TRBV7-9 to TRBJ2-1; 14 nucleotides line up with TRBD2. The CDR3 contains 18 residues. V shed 6 bases, J shed 0 bases, and the junction held 7 bases outside the gene matches. Germline V gene sequence: CDR1 SEHNR, CDR2 FQNEAQ (reference sequence). CDR3 sequence: CASRPRTSGGTSYNEQFF. CDR3 nucleotides: TGTGCCAGCAGACCTCGGACTAGCGGGGGGACCTCCTACAATGAGCAGTTCTTC. The full variable domain, its missing parts supplied by reference TRBV7-9 and TRBJ2-1, is DTGVSQNPRHKITKRGQNVTFRCDPISEHNRLYWYRQTLGQGPEFLTYFQNEAQLEKSRLLSDRFSAERPKGSFSTLEIQRTEQGDSAMYLCASRPRTSGGTSYNEQFFGPGTRLTVL.

The chain recombines TRBV10-3 with TRBJ2-7, with 10 bases fitting TRBD1. This CDR3 spans 16 amino acids. Trimming took 3 bases from V and 0 from J; bases not matched to a gene: 5. Germline values: CDR1 ENHRY, CDR2 SYGVKD. The CDR3 nucleotides are TGTGCCATCAGTGACCCGGGACAGGGGAACTCCTACGAGCAGTACTTC. Translating gives CAISDPGQGNSYEQYF.

This clone came up a few times. CDR3 region: CASRFTGEIGEKLFF. The DNA for the CDR3 is TGTGCCAGCAGGTTTACAGGGGAGATCGGTGAAAAACTGTTTTTT. This sequence joins TRBV6-5 and TRBJ1-4, with 7 bases identical to TRBD1. Trimming removed 6 bases from V and 7 bases from J; junction bases left unmatched: 11. Germline-derived CDR1 and CDR2 are MNHEY and SVGAGI. The CDR3 spans 15 residues.

The V gene is TRBV14, the J gene TRBJ1-2; D is uncertain. V was shortened by 1 base and J by 4 bases, with 7 bases between the two germline ends. This CDR3 has 13 amino acids. The V gene's germline CDR1 is SGHDN and CDR2 FVKESK. CDR3 in amino acids: CASSQGQVYGYTF. The CDR3 DNA reads TGTGCCAGCAGCCAAGGGCAGGTCTATGGCTACACCTTC. The full variable domain, its missing parts supplied by reference TRBV14 and TRBJ1-2, is EAGVTQFPSHSVIEKGQTVTLRCDPISGHDNLYWYRRVMGKEIKFLLHFVKESKQDESGMPNNRFLAERTGGTYSTLKVQPAELEDSGVYFCASSQGQVYGYTFGSGTRLTVV.

The chain uses TRBV27 and TRBJ2-3; perhaps TRBD1 as D (6 bases). CDR1 is MNHEY, CDR2 SMNVEV, per germline (reference sequence). The CDR3 has 14 amino acids. The ends were cut back, 5 bases at V and 5 bases at J, with 14 bases in the middle. The CDR3 loop is CASSGPGHLDTQYF. Here the CDR3 DNA reads TGTGCCAGCAGTGGACCGGGACATTTAGATACGCAGTATTTT.

This chain connects TRBV2 to TRBJ2-5; D is unresolved. Between the trimmed V and J ends, which lost 8 bases and 5 bases, there was a span of 18 bases. Germline V gives CDR1 SNHLY, CDR2 FYNNEI. This CDR3 region has 14 residues. The CDR3 nucleotides are TGTGCCAGCGCCGAGTTCCCGAATGCGGAGACCCAGTACTTC. It codes for CASAEFPNAETQYF.

This clone has a single count. V is TRBV27 and J is TRBJ1-6; 7 bases line up with TRBD1. The CDR3 contains 15 residues. Germline CDR1 MNHEY, CDR2 SMNVEV (reference sequence). V gave up 6 bases and J gave up 7 bases; unmatched junction bases: 9. CDR3 bases: TGTGCCAGCAGAAATCCGACAGGGAGAAATTCACCCCTCCACTTT. Amino acid sequence: CASRNPTGRNSPLHF.

The chain links TRBV5-1 to TRBJ1-4, with D unresolved. CDR1 SGHRS and CDR2 YFSETQ come from the germline V gene. The CDR3 spans 15 residues. Trimming took 4 bases from V and 5 from J, leaving 15 bases between them. Here the CDR3 DNA reads TGCGCCAGCAGCGGTGGGAGCGCAGTGAATGAAAAACTGTTTTTT. This sequence encodes CASSGGSAVNEKLFF.

This sequence joins TRBV18 and TRBJ1-1, with D possibly matching TRBD1 (5 bases). Germline values: CDR1 KGHSH, CDR2 LQKENI. Trimming shortened V by 8 bases and J by 1 base, and 11 bases separated the two germline ends. This CDR3 region has 13 residues. The CDR3 coding sequence is TGTGCCAGCGCCGAACAGGAGAACACTGAAGCTTTCTTT. Its translation is CASAEQENTEAFF.

V usage is TRBV10-3 and J usage is TRBJ2-7; 8 positions agree with TRBD1. The junction had 9 bases not matched to a gene; V was cut back by 2 bases and J by 3 bases. This CDR3 comprises 16 residues. Germline loops: CDR1 ENHRY, CDR2 SYGVKD. CDR3 coding DNA: TGTGCCATCAGTGAGCCGGGACAGGATATTTACTACGAGCAGTACTTC. This encodes CAISEPGQDIYYEQYF.

V gene TRBV4-2 combines with J gene TRBJ2-5; the D is unclear. Trimming pared 0 bases from V and 5 bases from J, leaving 7 bases between. From germline, CDR1 is LGHNA and CDR2 YNFKEQ. This CDR3 has 13 amino acids. The CDR3 nucleotides are TGTGCCAGCAGCCAAGATTTAAGCGAGACCCAGTACTTC. Its protein is CASSQDLSETQYF.

V and J are TRBV27 and TRBJ1-2; D is unclear. The germline CDR1 and CDR2 sequences are MNHEY and SMNVEV (reference sequence). CDR3 length: 13 residues. V was pared by 4 bases and J by 7 bases, with 13 bases between. The CDR3 loop is CASSYGLWGGYTF. In DNA form, the CDR3 reads TGTGCCAGCAGTTATGGCCTCTGGGGTGGCTACACCTTC.

The chain has TRBV11-1 and TRBJ2-1; TRBD2 agrees at 14 bases. The length of the CDR3 is 19 residues. With 4 bases clipped from V and 7 bases from J, the junction kept 15 bases outside the gene matches. Germline V CDR1 and CDR2: SGHAT, FQDESV (reference sequence). CDR3 DNA: TGTGCCAGCAGCTCCCGACTAGCGGGGGGGCCGAGTGGGGGGAATGAGCAGTTCTTC. This sequence encodes CASSSRLAGGPSGGNEQFF.

This clone was seen a few times. V and J are TRBV29-1 and TRBJ2-2; D is ambiguous. V shed 4 bases and J shed 7 bases, with 13 bases lying between them. CDR1 SQVTM and CDR2 ANQGSEA come from the germline V gene. This CDR3 contains 13 residues. The CDR3 DNA reads TGCAGCGTTGTATTCCAGATAGGCGGGGAGCTGTTTTTT. Amino acids: CSVVFQIGGELFF.

The chain recombines TRBV6-5 with TRBJ1-2; D possibly corresponds to TRBD1 (5 bases). The CDR3 consists of 15 residues. The ends were cut back, 6 bases at V and 5 bases at J, with 19 bases in the middle. Germline V gene data show CDR1 as MNHEY and CDR2 as SVGAGI. The CDR3 is CASSPDSADPYGYTF. Written as DNA, the CDR3 is TGTGCCAGCAGCCCTGACAGCGCCGACCCATATGGCTACACCTTC.

The CDR3 loop is CSVAQGARPQYF. DNA for the CDR3: TGCAGCGTGGCACAGGGGGCGAGGCCCCAGTACTTC. This chain uses TRBV29-1 with TRBJ2-5; 9 bases line up with TRBD1. The CDR3 is made up of 12 amino acids. Trimming cost V 6 bases and J 9 bases; bases outside gene matches: 8. The germline V gene encodes CDR1 SQVTM and CDR2 ANQGSEA.

This clone was counted once. CDR3 DNA sequence: TGTGCCAGCAGCCTATTTCTAGGACAGACCGAAGCCACCGGGGAGCTGTTTTTT. As protein: CASSLFLGQTEATGELFF. The chain is built from TRBV5-8 and TRBJ2-2; tentatively, D is TRBD1 (6 bases). The length of the CDR3 is 18 residues. CDR1 is SGHTS, CDR2 YDEGEE, per germline. V was pared by 4 bases and J by 4 bases, with 23 bases between.

V is TRBV18 and J is TRBJ2-5; TRBD2 might be the D (5 bases). This CDR3 is built from 15 residues. The ends were cut back, 2 bases at V and 4 bases at J, with 14 bases in the middle. Germline CDR1 is KGHSH and CDR2 is LQKENI. The CDR3 loop reads CASSPEGRHLETQYF. CDR3 in DNA: TGTGCCAGCTCACCAGAAGGGAGACACTTAGAGACCCAGTACTTC.

This chain connects TRBV18 to TRBJ2-7, with D possibly matching TRBD1 (6 bases). Trimming removed 4 bases from V and 3 bases from J, with 10 bases in between. The CDR3 contains 13 residues. Germline assignment: CDR1 KGHSH and CDR2 LQKENI. This CDR3 is CASSLGGNYEQYV. The CDR3 DNA sequence: TGTGCCAGCTCACTTGGGGGCAACTACGAGCAGTACGTC.

This clone was seen only once. The J gene is TRBJ2-5, the V gene TRBV10-3, with TRBD2 matching over 7 bases. V shed 2 bases and J 4 bases; nucleotides not matched to a gene: 13. The CDR3 has 17 amino acids. Germline V gives CDR1 ENHRY, CDR2 SYGVKD. This chain's CDR3 is CAISETLSGVAGETQYF. CDR3 in DNA: TGTGCCATCAGTGAGACCCTGTCCGGGGTAGCGGGAGAGACCCAGTACTTC.

This chain connects TRBV2 to TRBJ2-2, with TRBD1 identical over 9 bases. Germline V gives CDR1 SNHLY, CDR2 FYNNEI. V was clipped by 5 bases and J by 5 bases; unmatched bases: 3. The CDR3 totals 14 residues. CDR3 DNA sequence: TGTGCCAGCAGTATACAGGGGGCGACCGGGGAGCTGTTTTTT. Translated, it gives CASSIQGATGELFF.

The chain uses TRBV9 and TRBJ1-3; D is undetermined. V was cut by 5 bases and J by 0 bases, with 9 bases left in between. The germline gives CDR1 SGDLS, CDR2 YYNGEE. The CDR3 contains 14 residues. CDR3 protein: CASSLQSSGNTIYF. The CDR3 coding sequence is TGTGCCAGCAGTCTCCAGTCCTCTGGAAACACCATATATTTT.

V gene TRBV6-5 combines with J gene TRBJ1-6; 7 bases map to TRBD1. Trimming at V came to 6 bases and at J to 15 bases, leaving 8 bases not matched to a gene. CDR1 and CDR2 from the germline V gene are MNHEY and SVGAGI. This CDR3 is built from 12 residues. CDR3: CASSETGELLHF. For the CDR3, the DNA is TGTGCCAGCAGCGAAACAGGGGAGCTCCTCCACTTT.

This clone is a singleton in its sample. V is TRBV7-6 and J is TRBJ1-3, with a weak D call TRBD1 (6 bases). This CDR3 is 14 amino acids long. Germline V gene data show CDR1 as SGHVS and CDR2 as FNYEAQ. V gave up 5 bases and J gave up 8 bases, with 16 bases separating them. The CDR3 nucleotides are TGTGCCAGCAGCAGTACAGGGAATTCGGACACCATATATTTT. Translation: CASSSTGNSDTIYF.

This sequence joins TRBV25-1 and TRBJ2-3, with no clear D. The CDR3 consists of 15 residues. Trimming cost V 3 bases and J 2 bases, with 12 bases left between them. Germline V gene data show CDR1 as MGHDK and CDR2 as SYGVNS. The CDR3 is CASSDGQDFTDTQYF. The CDR3 DNA reads TGTGCCAGCAGTGACGGGCAAGATTTCACAGATACGCAGTATTTT.

V is TRBV28 and J is TRBJ2-7; perhaps TRBD1 as D (6 bases). The germline CDR1 and CDR2 sequences are MDHEN and SYDVKM. The CDR3 is made up of 13 amino acids. Trimming shortened V by 8 bases and J by 4 bases, and 15 bases separated the two germline ends. The CDR3 region is CASGRGRGYEQYV. DNA for the CDR3: TGTGCCAGCGGCAGGGGAAGGGGTTACGAGCAGTACGTC.

This clone has a handful of counts. This chain uses TRBV7-9 with TRBJ2-1; D remains ambiguous. Between the trimmed V and J ends, which lost 8 bases and 6 bases, there was a span of 5 bases. The germline gives CDR1 SEHNR, CDR2 FQNEAQ (reference sequence). The CDR3 spans 10 residues. CDR3: CASGPNEQFF. The CDR3 DNA reads TGTGCCAGCGGCCCCAATGAGCAGTTCTTC. Based on the CDR3 plus reference TRBV7-9 and TRBJ2-1, the full variable domain is DTGVSQNPRHKITKRGQNVTFRCDPISEHNRLYWYRQTLGQGPEFLTYFQNEAQLEKSRLLSDRFSAERPKGSFSTLEIQRTEQGDSAMYLCASGPNEQFFGPGTRLTVL.

The V and J genes are TRBV19 and TRBJ1-5; D uncertain. Germline V CDR1 and CDR2: LNHDA, SQIVND (reference sequence). The CDR3 length is 13 residues. V was trimmed by 5 bases and J by 5 bases, leaving 10 bases between them. CDR3 nucleotide sequence: TGTGCCAGTAGTTTGGGAAACTATCAGCCCCAGCATTTT. It is translated as CASSLGNYQPQHF.

A single count supports this clone. The rearrangement joins TRBV28 to TRBJ1-1; no clear D gene. There are 13 residues in the CDR3. Deletions cut 6 bases from V and 0 bases from J, with 8 bases between. From germline, CDR1 is MDHEN and CDR2 SYDVKM. The CDR3 coding sequence is TGTGCCAGCAGCACCGACATGAACACTGAAGCTTTCTTT. Its protein is CASSTDMNTEAFF.

The chain joins TRBV5-1 to TRBJ2-7; no definite D call. The CDR3 sequence is 15 residues long. Looked up from germline, CDR1 is SGHRS and CDR2 is YFSETQ. Between the trimmed V and J ends, which lost 4 bases and 0 bases, there was a span of 14 bases. The CDR3 protein is CASSMVGGSSYEQYF. The CDR3 DNA reads as TGCGCCAGCAGCATGGTAGGTGGCAGCTCCTACGAGCAGTACTTC.

This sequence joins TRBV29-1 and TRBJ2-2; the D gene is possibly TRBD2 (5 bases). The CDR3 length is 12 residues. CDR1 and CDR2 from the germline V gene are SQVTM and ANQGSEA. The V and J ends lost 5 bases and 7 bases respectively, with 11 bases between them. The CDR3 is CSVSRDNGELFF. Here the CDR3 DNA reads TGCAGCGTTTCTCGGGATAACGGGGAGCTGTTTTTT.